This T cell receptor beta chain was identified in a study of neoadjuvant nivolumab and ipilimumab in lung cancer. CDR1 and CDR2 from the germline V gene are MGHRA and YSYEKL. The CDR3 runs to 15 residues. V was shortened by 1 base and J by 1 base, with 10 bases between the two germline ends. In regard to this clone: The antigen is unknown.

The data were produced by immunoSEQ multiplex PCR, yet TCRdb's version contains in-frame clones alone and is incomplete. The table lists tens of thousands of clones, more than 70% of them singletons. Findings and limits, study-wide: Only two of four nivolumab-treated tumors gained richness and clonality by surgery. Pathologic regression was not significantly tied to TCR clonality.

The material sequenced was peripheral blood, taken before neoadjuvant nivolumab, alone or with ipilimumab. This chain uses TRBV4-1 with TRBJ1-1; no reliable D call. The receptor's source is an adult with non-small cell lung cancer. CDR3 loop: CASSQVLFENTEAFF. For the CDR3, the DNA is TGCGCCAGCAGCCAAGTGCTATTCGAGAACACTGAAGCTTTCTTT.